Below are 26 T cell receptor beta chains sequenced from a single sample in a study of PD-L1 blockade in urothelial cancer. The assay was immunoSEQ multiplex PCR, and TCRdb's table has in-frame clones only and misses some. This table holds about 32,000 clones, around 87% found once. Sequenced here: PBMCs, sampled around atezolizumab (anti-PD-L1) treatment. Receptor source: a man aged 50 to 59 with urothelial cancer.

The V gene is TRBV15, the J gene TRBJ2-7; D is unresolved. Trimming stripped 0 bases from V and 5 bases from J, with 14 bases between. Germline values: CDR1 LNHNV, CDR2 YYDKDF (reference sequence). The CDR3 runs to 15 residues. The CDR3 loop reads CATSREARSPNEQYF. CDR3 sequence (DNA): TGTGCCACCAGCAGAGAGGCTAGATCTCCCAACGAGCAGTACTTC.

The V gene is TRBV11-2, the J gene TRBJ2-1, with 8 bases that match TRBD1. J was trimmed by 1 base and V by 8 bases; bases with no gene match: 13. The CDR3 runs 17 residues. CDR1 is SGHAT, CDR2 FQNNGV, per germline. This CDR3 is CASATGGLASSYNEQFF. CDR3 DNA sequence: TGTGCCAGCGCAACAGGGGGTCTAGCGTCATCCTACAATGAGCAGTTCTTC.

The chain employs TRBV7-6 and TRBJ1-4; 7 bases fit TRBD1. The CDR3 loop spans 15 amino acids. V lost 5 bases and J lost 6; bases outside the gene matches: 9. CDR1 and CDR2 from the germline V gene are SGHVS and FNYEAQ. The CDR3 DNA sequence: TGTGCCAGCAGCCAGGCCCGACAGGGAGATGAAAAACTGTTTTTT. This translates into CASSQARQGDEKLFF.

The chain is built from TRBV7-2 and TRBJ1-5; 10 positions agree with TRBD1. Germline CDR1 reads SGHTA; CDR2 reads FQGNSA. This CDR3 has 14 residues. V lost 6 bases to trimming and J lost 4 bases; unmatched junction nucleotides: 3. The CDR3 DNA follows: TGTGCCAGCAGTCTGGACAGGGGGAATCAGCCCCAGCATTTT. It is translated as CASSLDRGNQPQHF.

This chain joins TRBV30 and TRBJ2-7; TRBD2 matches 7 bases. The CDR3 runs 13 residues. Germline CDR1 is GTSNPN and CDR2 is SVGIG (reference sequence). With V trimmed by 1 base and J by 1 base, 1 base remained unmatched. The CDR3 protein is CAWSAGGSYEQYF. CDR3 DNA: TGTGCCTGGAGTGCGGGAGGATCCTACGAGCAGTACTTC.

This chain connects TRBV7-9 to TRBJ1-2; D is unresolved. Germline loops: CDR1 SEHNR, CDR2 FQNEAQ (reference sequence). The CDR3 contains 14 residues. With 5 bases removed from V and 6 bases from J, the gap between germline ends came to 16 bases. The chain's CDR3 is CASSRQEGGNGYTF. Here the CDR3 DNA reads TGTGCCAGCAGCCGTCAAGAGGGTGGCAATGGCTACACCTTC. Filled out from reference TRBV7-9 and TRBJ1-2, the complete variable domain reads DTGVSQNPRHKITKRGQNVTFRCDPISEHNRLYWYRQTLGQGPEFLTYFQNEAQLEKSRLLSDRFSAERPKGSFSTLEIQRTEQGDSAMYLCASSRQEGGNGYTFGSGTRLTVV.

V usage is TRBV7-9 and J usage is TRBJ2-5, with 8 bases aligning to TRBD1. The CDR3 spans 14 residues. The ends lost 6 bases at V and 2 bases at J; junction bases unmatched: 5. Per germline, CDR1 SEHNR and CDR2 FQNEAQ (reference sequence). CDR3 nucleotide sequence: TGTGCCAGCAGTTTTTGGGACAGGCAAGAGACCCAGTACTTC. This encodes CASSFWDRQETQYF.

This clone was observed a few times. This chain joins TRBV5-4 and TRBJ1-5, with 7 bases lining up with TRBD1. This CDR3 region has 15 residues. Germline CDR1 and CDR2: SGHNT and YYREEE (reference sequence). Trimming took 3 bases from V and 4 from J; bases not matched to a gene: 7. In DNA form, the CDR3 reads TGTGCCAGCAGCTCGCAGGGGGGAGCAAATCAGCCCCAGCATTTT. Its translation is CASSSQGGANQPQHF.

The chain employs TRBV28 and TRBJ1-1; 7 positions match TRBD1. From germline, CDR1 is MDHEN and CDR2 SYDVKM. The V and J ends lost 7 bases and 11 bases, in that order; junction bases with no gene match: 13. This CDR3 spans 13 amino acids. CDR3 nucleotide sequence: TGTGCCAGCAATACATACAGGGGACGTGGGGCTTTCTTT. This translates into CASNTYRGRGAFF.

The chain links TRBV4-1 to TRBJ2-3, with 9 bases fitting TRBD2. Germline V gene data show CDR1 as MGHRA and CDR2 as YSYEKL. The CDR3 has 16 residues. The trim removed 6 bases at V and 0 bases at J, leaving 7 bases unmatched. CDR3 region: CASSHRLAESTDTQYF. The CDR3 DNA reads as TGCGCCAGCAGTCATAGACTAGCGGAAAGCACAGATACGCAGTATTTT.

The J gene is TRBJ2-7, the V gene TRBV29-1; 8 bases agree with TRBD1. There are 11 residues in the CDR3. Germline trimming cut 3 bases from V and 6 bases from J; bases unmatched to any gene: 1. From germline, CDR1 is SQVTM and CDR2 ANQGSEA. In nucleotides, the CDR3 is TGCAGCGTTGAGCAGGGGGCCGAGCAGTACTTC. This encodes CSVEQGAEQYF.

The chain carries TRBV28 and TRBJ2-7; D is possibly TRBD1 (6 bases). CDR3 length equals 15 residues. Germline CDR1 and CDR2: MDHEN and SYDVKM. V was shortened by 5 bases and J by 3 bases, with 17 bases between the two germline ends. The CDR3 is CASSAHDRNSYEQYF. CDR3 in DNA: TGTGCCAGCAGTGCCCACGACAGGAATAGCTACGAGCAGTACTTC. The whole variable domain, filled in from reference TRBV28 and TRBJ2-7, reads DVKVTQSSRYLVKRTGEKVFLECVQDMDHENMFWYRQDPGLGLRLIYFSYDVKMKEKGDIPEGYSVSREKKERFSLILESASTNQTSMYLCASSAHDRNSYEQYFGPGTRLTVT.

The gene calls are TRBV5-4 and TRBJ2-7, with D unclear. The length of the CDR3 is 13 residues. V was pared by 4 bases and J by 0 bases, with 8 bases between. CDR1 SGHNT and CDR2 YYREEE come from the germline V gene (reference sequence). In DNA, the CDR3 is TGTGCCAGCAGCGTCCCGAGCTCCTACGAGCAGTACTTC. This sequence encodes CASSVPSSYEQYF.

The J gene is TRBJ2-5, the V gene TRBV25-1; TRBD2 matches 7 bases. The CDR3 sequence is 14 residues long. Trimming at V came to 6 bases and at J to 3 bases, leaving 7 bases not matched to a gene. Germline V gene sequence: CDR1 MGHDK, CDR2 SYGVNS. The CDR3 sequence: CASRTARGEETQYF. The CDR3 DNA reads TGTGCCAGCAGGACCGCCCGGGGGGAAGAGACCCAGTACTTC.

This clone is medium-sized (0.01 to 0.1%) in the sample. This chain joins TRBV10-3 and TRBJ1-3, with unresolved D. V was clipped by 0 bases and J by 3 bases, with 12 bases between them. The CDR3 consists of 16 residues. CDR1 and CDR2 (germline): ENHRY, SYGVKD. The CDR3 loop reads CAISESQSGYGNTIYF. The CDR3 coding sequence is TGTGCCATCAGTGAGTCCCAATCAGGTTATGGAAACACCATATATTTT.

The V gene is TRBV28, the J gene TRBJ1-4; no clear D. The V end was cut by 2 bases, the J end by 5 bases, with 12 bases between. The CDR3 is 15 amino acids. Germline V gives CDR1 MDHEN, CDR2 SYDVKM. The CDR3 reads CASSLTQLRNEKLFF. The CDR3 coding sequence is TGTGCCAGCAGTTTAACACAGCTCCGGAATGAAAAACTGTTTTTT. The entire variable domain, with the rest obtained from reference TRBV28 and TRBJ1-4, is as follows: DVKVTQSSRYLVKRTGEKVFLECVQDMDHENMFWYRQDPGLGLRLIYFSYDVKMKEKGDIPEGYSVSREKKERFSLILESASTNQTSMYLCASSLTQLRNEKLFFGSGTQLSVL.

The chain has TRBV6-6 and TRBJ1-6; D might be TRBD1 (5 bases). The CDR3 spans 14 residues. Germline V CDR1 and CDR2: MNHNY, SVGAGI (reference sequence). V was cut by 6 bases and J by 9 bases, with 15 bases left in between. CDR3 residues: CASRPKGQGSPLHF. CDR3 nucleotide sequence: TGTGCCAGCAGGCCCAAGGGGCAGGGTTCACCCCTCCACTTT.

This chain joins TRBV2 and TRBJ2-3, with 7 bases identical to TRBD1. This CDR3 is 15 amino acids long. In germline, CDR1 is SNHLY, CDR2 FYNNEI. Germline trimming cut 6 bases from V and 8 bases from J; bases unmatched to any gene: 14. CDR3 in amino acids: CASRPFDRDIFTQYF. The CDR3, as DNA: TGTGCCAGCAGACCCTTTGACAGGGACATCTTTACGCAGTATTTT.

V and J are TRBV18 and TRBJ2-3; TRBD2 agrees at 8 bases. CDR1 is KGHSH and CDR2 is LQKENI in the germline V gene. The CDR3 covers 15 residues. The trim removed 3 bases at V and 2 bases at J, leaving 4 bases unmatched. CDR3 DNA: TGTGCCAGCTCACCCCTGACTAGCGCCACAGATACGCAGTATTTT. The encoded protein is CASSPLTSATDTQYF.

The chain is built from TRBV9 and TRBJ2-2; D remains ambiguous. This CDR3 is built from 15 residues. Germline V gene data show CDR1 as SGDLS and CDR2 as YYNGEE. The V end lost 6 bases, the J end lost 0 bases, and 12 bases lay between the germline ends. The CDR3 DNA is TGTGCCAGCACCCGAGACACAGCGAACACCGGGGAGCTGTTTTTT. This codes for CASTRDTANTGELFF. The variable domain in full, completed from reference TRBV9 and TRBJ2-2, reads DSGVTQTPKHLITATGQRVTLRCSPRSGDLSVYWYQQSLDQGLQFLIQYYNGEERAKGNILERFSAQQFPDLHSELNLSSLELGDSALYFCASTRDTANTGELFFGEGSRLTVL.

The gene calls are TRBV27 and TRBJ2-5, with TRBD2 matching 7 bases. V gave up 0 bases and J gave up 4 bases; unmatched junction bases: 5. The length of the CDR3 is 15 residues. Germline assignment: CDR1 MNHEY and CDR2 SMNVEV (reference sequence). This CDR3 reads CASSLSVAGRETQYF. For the CDR3, the DNA is TGTGCCAGCAGTTTATCGGTAGCGGGTAGAGAGACCCAGTACTTC.

CDR3 sequence reads: CASSEQGGSGQPQHF. Here the CDR3 DNA reads TGTGCCAGCAGCGAACAGGGTGGGAGCGGTCAGCCCCAGCATTTT. The rearrangement joins TRBV9 to TRBJ1-5; D possibly corresponds to TRBD1 (6 bases). The CDR3 runs to 15 residues. The V gene's germline CDR1 is SGDLS and CDR2 YYNGEE. V shed 3 bases and J shed 6 bases, with 16 bases lying between them.

The gene calls are TRBV7-8 and TRBJ1-5; 7 bases are shared with TRBD1. Germline assignment: CDR1 SGHVS and CDR2 FQNEAQ. This CDR3 has 16 amino acids. Trimming at V came to 2 bases and at J to 5 bases, leaving 9 bases not matched to a gene. The CDR3 region is CASSLSATGWDQPQHF. The DNA for the CDR3 is TGTGCCAGCAGCTTATCGGCGACAGGGTGGGATCAGCCCCAGCATTTT. The whole variable domain, filled in from reference TRBV7-8 and TRBJ1-5, reads GAGVSQSPRYKVAKRGQDVALRCDPISGHVSLFWYQQALGQGPEFLTYFQNEAQLDKSGLPSDRFFAERPEGSVSTLKIQRTQQEDSAVYLCASSLSATGWDQPQHFGDGTRLSIL.

The chain is built from TRBV11-3 and TRBJ2-7, with 9 bases fitting TRBD1. The V gene's germline CDR1 is SGHNT and CDR2 YENEEA. The V segment lost 6 bases and the J segment 6 bases; nucleotides outside the gene matches: 9. This CDR3 comprises 14 residues. The CDR3 bases are TGTGCCAGCAGTACAGGGGGCGCAAGGGGCGAGCAGTACTTC. Translating it yields CASSTGGARGEQYF.

The chain couples TRBV9 to TRBJ2-5; the D gene is possibly TRBD1 (7 bases). CDR1 is SGDLS and CDR2 is YYNGEE in the germline V gene. There are 14 residues in the CDR3. Trimming pared 3 bases from V and 5 bases from J, leaving 14 bases between. For the CDR3, the DNA is TGTGCCAGCAGCGGCGGGACAGTTGGGGAGACCCAGTACTTC. Amino acids: CASSGGTVGETQYF.

The V and J genes are TRBV15 and TRBJ2-5, with 9 bases lining up with TRBD2. CDR1 is LNHNV, CDR2 YYDKDF, per germline (reference sequence). The CDR3 contains 18 residues. After removal of 0 bases from V and 3 bases from J, the junction contained 11 bases not matched to a gene. For the CDR3, the DNA is TGTGCCACCAGCAGAGATTCCTGGCTAGCGGGGAATAAAGAGACCCAGTACTTC. It yields the protein CATSRDSWLAGNKETQYF.